Below, 28 T cell receptor beta chains from the same sample are listed, as sequenced in a study of T cell repertoires in cytomegalovirus infection. TCRdb recomputed calls from the reads with MiXCR, one row per CDR3 protein. The profile shows about 310,000 distinct CDR3 sequences, 8% to 10% of them singletons. Sequenced sample: PBMCs. These receptor sequences come from a human donor in good health (CMV status not recorded). Some clones in this sample may be carry-over from other donors' samples.

This clonotype was seen repeatedly, ten times or more. The chain links TRBV7-8 to TRBJ2-2, with D possibly being TRBD1 (7 bases). The germline V gene has CDR1 SGHVS and CDR2 FQNEAQ. V was shortened by 2 bases and J by 0 bases, with 19 bases between the two germline ends. The CDR3 has 19 amino acids. CDR3 residues: CASSLRGQGETTNTGELFF. Here the CDR3 DNA reads TGTGCCAGCAGCTTACGGGGGCAGGGGGAGACAACGAACACCGGGGAGCTGTTTTTT.

This clonotype was found many times. This chain joins TRBV7-2 and TRBJ2-5, with 11 bases identical to TRBD2. Looked up from germline, CDR1 is SGHTA and CDR2 is FQGNSA. With V trimmed by 5 bases and J by 5 bases, 16 bases remained unmatched. CDR3 size: 18 residues. CDR3 protein: CASSARGVAGGPRETQYF. The CDR3 coding sequence is TGTGCCAGCAGCGCCAGGGGTGTAGCGGGGGGGCCGAGGGAGACCCAGTACTTC. Using reference TRBV7-2 and TRBJ2-5 for the parts outside the CDR3, the full variable domain is GAGVSQSPSNKVTEKGKDVELRCDPISGHTALYWYRQSLGQGLEFLIYFQGNSAPDKSGLPSDRFSAERTGGSVSTLTIQRTQQEDSAVYLCASSARGVAGGPRETQYFGPGTRLLVL.

This clonotype was found many times. The chain uses TRBV6-5 and TRBJ2-3; 7 nucleotides agree with TRBD2. Trimming at V came to 2 bases and at J to 2 bases, leaving 4 bases not matched to a gene. The CDR3 is made up of 15 amino acids. Germline CDR1 is MNHEY and CDR2 is SVGAGI. The CDR3 here is CASSYRGVTTDTQYF. The CDR3 bases are TGTGCCAGCAGTTACCGGGGGGTTACCACAGATACGCAGTATTTT.

This clonotype came up many times. CDR3 DNA: TGTGCCAGCAGTGAAATGGGCAGGGCGGGTCAGCCCCAGCATTTT. Encoded protein: CASSEMGRAGQPQHF. The chain links TRBV2 to TRBJ1-5, with D possibly being TRBD1 (5 bases). V dropped 2 bases and J dropped 6 bases, with 14 bases sitting between them. The CDR3 extends over 15 amino acids. Per the germline V gene, CDR1 is SNHLY and CDR2 is FYNNEI.

Concerning this clonotype itself: Possible read error: a much larger clone is one base away. The chain uses TRBV5-5 and TRBJ1-5, with no clear D. The germline V gene has CDR1 SGHKS and CDR2 YYEKEE (reference sequence). Trimming cost V 0 bases and J 2 bases, with 15 bases left between them. The CDR3 length is 17 residues. The CDR3 nucleotides read TGTGCCAGCAGCTTGGAGGTGCAGACTTTCGGCAATCAGCCCCAGCATTTT. Translation: CASSLEVQTFGNQPQHF.

The rearrangement links TRBV7-9 to TRBJ1-2; possible D gene TRBD1, 5 bases. Trimming removed 5 bases from V and 6 bases from J, with 10 bases in between. The CDR3 is made up of 12 amino acids. Germline assignment: CDR1 SEHNR and CDR2 FQNEAQ (reference sequence). Written as DNA, the CDR3 is TGTGCCAGCAGCCCGGGGGTCAATGGCTACACCTTC. Amino acids: CASSPGVNGYTF.

This clonotype was seen repeatedly, ten times or more. The chain links TRBV28 to TRBJ1-5, with TRBD1 identical over 7 bases. CDR3 length equals 14 residues. Germline V lookup: CDR1 MDHEN, CDR2 SYDVKM. The J segment lost 2 bases and the V segment lost 5 bases, leaving 3 bases of the junction unmatched. This CDR3 reads CASSGQDGNQPQHF. The CDR3 region has the DNA TGTGCCAGCAGTGGACAGGATGGCAATCAGCCCCAGCATTTT.

This clonotype was observed at least ten times. The genes are TRBV29-1 and TRBJ2-1; D unresolved. V was pared by 4 bases and J by 9 bases, with 31 bases between. CDR3 length: 18 amino acids. CDR1 is SQVTM and CDR2 is ANQGSEA in the germline V gene. The chain's CDR3 is CSVVSSLFVGPTNAEQFF. The CDR3 DNA is TGCAGCGTTGTGTCTTCATTATTCGTCGGGCCGACGAACGCTGAGCAGTTCTTC.

This clonotype has at least ten counts. This rearrangement joins TRBV24-1 to TRBJ2-5, with a tentative D call TRBD2 (6 bases). V was pared by 3 bases and J by 5 bases, with 21 bases between. CDR1 and CDR2 from the germline V gene are KGHDR and SFDVKD. The CDR3 contains 17 residues. CDR3 sequence (DNA): TGTGCCACCAGTGATCAGGGCTTTGGGGGGAAGTTTGAGACCCAGTACTTC. Amino acid sequence: CATSDQGFGGKFETQYF.

This clonotype was observed many times. The chain employs TRBV29-1 and TRBJ2-3; 11 nucleotides agree with TRBD1. The length of the CDR3 is 13 residues. V was pared by 8 bases and J by 4 bases, with 5 bases of the junction left unmatched. Germline CDR1 is SQVTM and CDR2 is ANQGSEA. In DNA, the CDR3 is TGCAGCTCCGGACAGGGGGCATCAGATACGCAGTATTTT. This gives the protein CSSGQGASDTQYF.

This clonotype was picked up many times. J is TRBJ2-1 and V is TRBV28; 10 bases are shared with TRBD2. Trimming took 3 bases from V and 5 from J; bases not matched to a gene: 7. The length of the CDR3 is 16 residues. CDR1 and CDR2 from the germline V gene are MDHEN and SYDVKM. CDR3 amino acids: CASSLIAGGRNNEQFF. The CDR3 DNA is TGTGCCAGCAGTTTGATAGCGGGGGGCCGAAACAATGAGCAGTTCTTC.

This clonotype was seen at least ten times. The genes are TRBV7-9 and TRBJ1-3; 8 nucleotides align to TRBD1. J gave up 0 bases and V 5 bases, and 6 bases lay outside the gene matches. The length of the CDR3 is 16 residues. Germline values: CDR1 SEHNR, CDR2 FQNEAQ (reference sequence). DNA of the CDR3: TGTGCCAGCAGCCCTGGGACAGGCCGCTCTGGAAACACCATATATTTT. This gives the protein CASSPGTGRSGNTIYF.

This clonotype showed up many times. V and J are TRBV2 and TRBJ2-2; D ambiguous. The germline CDR1 and CDR2 sequences are SNHLY and FYNNEI. Trimming left V 3 bases short and J 4 bases short, with 6 bases between. This CDR3 has 13 residues. The CDR3 spells CASSDRSTGELFF. The CDR3 DNA reads as TGTGCCAGCAGTGATAGGTCCACCGGGGAGCTGTTTTTT.

This clonotype was seen a handful of times. This chain uses TRBV29-1 with TRBJ2-5; 8 bases agree with TRBD2. This CDR3 has 14 residues. Losses at the gene ends were 7 bases for V and 8 bases for J; bases not matched to a gene: 15. CDR1 and CDR2 (germline): SQVTM, ANQGSEA. The CDR3 DNA reads as TGCAGCGCCGGGGGGGGGCGGGGGGCAGAAACCCAGTACTTC. It translates to CSAGGGRGAETQYF. Full variable domain (missing parts from reference TRBV29-1 and TRBJ2-5): SAVISQKPSRDICQRGTSLTIQCQVDSQVTMMFWYRQQPGQSLTLIATANQGSEATYESGFVIDKFPISRPNLTFSTLTVSNMSPEDSSIYLCSAGGGRGAETQYFGPGTRLLVL.

This rearrangement joins TRBV29-1 to TRBJ1-2; D unclear. This CDR3 comprises 14 residues. CDR1 is SQVTM, CDR2 ANQGSEA, per germline. Trimming cost V 0 bases and J 7 bases, with 15 bases left between them. CDR3 in DNA: TGCAGCGTTGAAGATGGAAACAGTGATTCTGGCTACACCTTC. It translates to CSVEDGNSDSGYTF.

This clonotype was recorded many times. The chain joins TRBV25-1 to TRBJ2-3; 8 nucleotides align to TRBD2. V lost 8 bases and J lost 2; bases outside the gene matches: 3. Germline-derived CDR1 and CDR2 are MGHDK and SYGVNS. This CDR3 comprises 13 residues. Here the CDR3 reads CASFSGVTDTQYF. The DNA for the CDR3 is TGTGCCAGCTTTAGCGGGGTCACAGATACGCAGTATTTT.

A word on this clonotype: A read error is possible here, since a much larger clone lies one base away. The chain combines TRBV7-6 with TRBJ2-7; the D gene is possibly TRBD2 (5 bases). Germline CDR1 and CDR2: SGHVS and FNYEAQ. The CDR3 is made up of 13 amino acids. The CDR3 bases are TGTGCTAGCAGCTTAGGTATGGGTGGGGAGCAGTGCTTC. Its protein is CASSLGMGGEQCF.

This clonotype appeared many times. The V gene is TRBV10-3, the J gene TRBJ1-2, with D perhaps TRBD1 (6 bases). Trimming left V 10 bases short and J 0 bases short, with 18 bases between. The CDR3 spans 15 residues. Germline-derived CDR1 and CDR2 are ENHRY and SYGVKD. CDR3 residues: CATQPGQKANYGYTF. The CDR3 DNA reads TGTGCCACCCAACCGGGACAAAAAGCTAACTATGGCTACACCTTC.

The sample holds many counts of this clonotype. The chain couples TRBV28 to TRBJ2-1; 10 nucleotides line up with TRBD2. Germline CDR1 is MDHEN and CDR2 is SYDVKM. V gave up 7 bases and J gave up 9 bases; unmatched junction bases: 12. The CDR3 extends over 15 amino acids. The CDR3 region has the DNA TGTGCCAGCACCGTAGCGGGGGGCCGCTTTAGTGAGCAGTTCTTC. This sequence encodes CASTVAGGRFSEQFF.

In its sample, this clonotype was seen many times. This chain joins TRBV28 and TRBJ2-5; D is ambiguous. The CDR3 runs to 10 residues. Trimming took off 6 bases at V and 3 bases at J, with 2 bases between the two ends. Germline lookup yields CDR1 MDHEN and CDR2 SYDVKM. CDR3 region: CASREETQYF. Written as DNA, the CDR3 is TGTGCCAGCAGAGAAGAGACCCAGTACTTC.

This clonotype has ten or more counts. The chain is built from TRBV20-1 and TRBJ2-1; 8 bases match TRBD2. This CDR3 contains 16 residues. The germline gives CDR1 DFQATT, CDR2 SNEGSKA (reference sequence). The V segment lost 0 bases and the J segment 2 bases; nucleotides outside the gene matches: 6. The CDR3 is CSARDIGGGAYNEQFF. For the CDR3, the DNA is TGCAGTGCTAGAGATATCGGGGGGGGGGCCTACAATGAGCAGTTCTTC.

This clonotype was counted at least ten times. The chain joins TRBV7-6 to TRBJ2-2; D gene uncertain. From germline, CDR1 is SGHVS and CDR2 FNYEAQ. This CDR3 has 14 amino acids. V was clipped by 5 bases and J by 2 bases, with 9 bases between them. The CDR3 region is CASSPLGNTGELFF. In DNA, the CDR3 is TGTGCCAGCAGCCCCCTAGGAAACACCGGGGAGCTGTTTTTT.

This clonotype occurred many times. The chain couples TRBV2 to TRBJ1-1, with unresolved D. With 7 bases removed from V and 1 base from J, the gap between germline ends came to 10 bases. The CDR3 runs 13 residues. The germline V gene encodes CDR1 SNHLY and CDR2 FYNNEI. The CDR3 DNA sequence: TGTGCCAGCACTCAGGCTGGGAACACTGAAGCTTTCTTT. It codes for CASTQAGNTEAFF.

J is TRBJ2-3 and V is TRBV9; TRBD2 matches 8 bases. The junction had 15 bases not matched to a gene; V was cut back by 3 bases and J by 9 bases. The CDR3 extends over 16 amino acids. Germline-derived CDR1 and CDR2 are SGDLS and YYNGEE. CDR3 in amino acids: CASSATVGRGDDTQYF. DNA of the CDR3: TGTGCCAGCAGCGCGACGGTGGGGCGGGGGGATGACACGCAGTATTTT. Based on the CDR3 plus reference TRBV9 and TRBJ2-3, the full variable domain is DSGVTQTPKHLITATGQRVTLRCSPRSGDLSVYWYQQSLDQGLQFLIQYYNGEERAKGNILERFSAQQFPDLHSELNLSSLELGDSALYFCASSATVGRGDDTQYFGPGTRLTVL.

This clonotype was picked up many times. The chain has TRBV20-1 and TRBJ2-2; 7 bases line up with TRBD1. The CDR3 runs to 15 residues. J gave up 4 bases and V 2 bases, and 7 bases lay outside the gene matches. Germline values: CDR1 DFQATT, CDR2 SNEGSKA (reference sequence). CDR3 nucleotide sequence: TGCAGTGCTAGATCCCGGACAGGCCCCACCGGGGAGCTGTTTTTT. Translation: CSARSRTGPTGELFF.

By its share, this clonotype is medium-sized. This chain joins TRBV7-2 and TRBJ2-1, with 11 positions matching TRBD2. Germline assignment: CDR1 SGHTA and CDR2 FQGNSA. The V gene end was trimmed by 1 base and the J gene end by 4 bases; junction bases not matched to a gene: 9. CDR3 size: 18 residues. The CDR3 nucleotides read TGTGCCAGCAGCTTAGTTGGTACTAGCGGGGGCGGTTACAATGAGCAGTTCTTC. Protein product: CASSLVGTSGGGYNEQFF.

This clonotype was seen ten or more times. The genes are TRBV20-1 and TRBJ1-1; D is uncertain. V gave up 2 bases and J gave up 5 bases, with 15 bases separating them. The CDR3 sequence is 14 residues long. From germline, CDR1 is DFQATT and CDR2 SNEGSKA (reference sequence). The chain's CDR3 is CSARSTLRGTEAFF. CDR3 nucleotide sequence: TGCAGTGCTAGATCGACACTTCGTGGGACTGAAGCTTTCTTT.

This clonotype has at least ten counts. J is TRBJ1-1 and V is TRBV20-1; D possibly corresponds to TRBD1 (5 bases). CDR1 is DFQATT, CDR2 SNEGSKA, per germline (reference sequence). CDR3 size: 16 residues. Between the trimmed V and J ends, which lost 0 bases and 0 bases, there was a span of 14 bases. The CDR3 DNA follows: TGCAGTGCTAGAGATCCCGGTGGGGGATTGAACACTGAAGCTTTCTTT. Amino acids: CSARDPGGGLNTEAFF.